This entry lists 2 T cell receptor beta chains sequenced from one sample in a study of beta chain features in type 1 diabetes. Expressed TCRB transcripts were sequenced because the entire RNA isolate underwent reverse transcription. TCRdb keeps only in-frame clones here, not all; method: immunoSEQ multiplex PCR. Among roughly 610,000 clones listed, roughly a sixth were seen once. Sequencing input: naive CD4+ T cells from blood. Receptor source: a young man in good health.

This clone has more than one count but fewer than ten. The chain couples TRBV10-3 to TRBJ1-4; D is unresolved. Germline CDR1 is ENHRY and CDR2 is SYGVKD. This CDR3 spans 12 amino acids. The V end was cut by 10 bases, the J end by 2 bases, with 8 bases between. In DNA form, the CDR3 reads TGTGCCACTAGACACACTAATGAAAAACTGTTTTTT. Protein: CATRHTNEKLFF.

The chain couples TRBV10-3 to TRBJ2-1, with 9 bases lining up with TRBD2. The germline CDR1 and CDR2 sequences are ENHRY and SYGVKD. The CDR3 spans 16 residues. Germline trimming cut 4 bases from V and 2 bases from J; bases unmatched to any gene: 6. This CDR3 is CAISVLAGSTYNEQFF. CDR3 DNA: TGTGCCATCAGTGTTCTAGCGGGATCGACCTACAATGAGCAGTTCTTC.